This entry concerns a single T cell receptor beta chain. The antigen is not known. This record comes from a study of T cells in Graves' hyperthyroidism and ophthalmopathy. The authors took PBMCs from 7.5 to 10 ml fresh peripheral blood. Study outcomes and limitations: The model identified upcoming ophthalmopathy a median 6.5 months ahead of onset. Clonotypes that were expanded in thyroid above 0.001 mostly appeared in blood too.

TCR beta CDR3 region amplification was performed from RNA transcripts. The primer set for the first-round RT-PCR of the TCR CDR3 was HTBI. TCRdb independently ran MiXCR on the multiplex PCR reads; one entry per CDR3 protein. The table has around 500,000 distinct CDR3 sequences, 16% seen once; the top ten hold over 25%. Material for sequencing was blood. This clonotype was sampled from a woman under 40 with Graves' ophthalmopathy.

The CDR3 region has the DNA TGTGCCATCAGTGAGATCGAGACGGGCCTCCAAGAGACCCAGTACTTC. It encodes CAISEIETGLQETQYF. This sequence joins TRBV10-3 and TRBJ2-5; unclear D gene. Per germline, CDR1 ENHRY and CDR2 SYGVKD. V was pared by 2 bases and J by 1 base, with 14 bases between. CDR3 size: 16 residues.